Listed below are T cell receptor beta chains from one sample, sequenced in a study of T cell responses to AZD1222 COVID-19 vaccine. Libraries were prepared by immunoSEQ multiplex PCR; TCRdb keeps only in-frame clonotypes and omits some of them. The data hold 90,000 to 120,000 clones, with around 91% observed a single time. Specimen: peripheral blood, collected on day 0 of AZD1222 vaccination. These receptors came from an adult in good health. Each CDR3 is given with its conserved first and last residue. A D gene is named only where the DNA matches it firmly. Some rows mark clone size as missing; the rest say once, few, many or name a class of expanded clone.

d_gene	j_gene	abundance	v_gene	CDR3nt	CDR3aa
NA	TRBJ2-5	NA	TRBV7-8	TGTGCCAGCAGCGGAGGGTTGCAAGAGACCCAGTACTTC	CASSGGLQETQYF
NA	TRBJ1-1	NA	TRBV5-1	TGCGCCAGCAGCTTGGGGAGACAGCCTATGAACACTGAAGCTTTCTTT	CASSLGRQPMNTEAFF
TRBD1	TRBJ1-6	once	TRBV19	TGTGCCAGTATGGGACAGTATAATTCACCCCTCCACTTT	CASMGQYNSPLHF
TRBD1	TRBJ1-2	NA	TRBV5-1	TGCGCCAGCAGCTTAGTTGTAGGGACAGGGGGGCGCGATGGCTACACCTTC	CASSLVVGTGGRDGYTF
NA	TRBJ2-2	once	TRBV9	TGTGCCAGCAGCCTGGACTCCTCGAGTAGCGGGGAGCTGTTTTTT	CASSLDSSSSGELFF
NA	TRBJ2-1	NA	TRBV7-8	TGTGCCAGCAGCTTAGTTTTACCGTTTAGCTCCTACAATGAGCAGTTCTTC	CASSLVLPFSSYNEQFF
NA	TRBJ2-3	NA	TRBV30	TGTGCCTGGAGTGTAACCGGAAATCCCGCCGGTACGCAGTATTTT	CAWSVTGNPAGTQYF
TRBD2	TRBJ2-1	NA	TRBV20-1	TGCAGTGCTAGTCTCCTAGCGGGGGGGCTCTACAATGAGCAGTTCTTC	CSASLLAGGLYNEQFF
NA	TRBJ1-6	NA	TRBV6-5	TGTGCCAGCAGTTACTCGTTCGGACAGACTAATTCACCCCTCCACTTT	CASSYSFGQTNSPLHF
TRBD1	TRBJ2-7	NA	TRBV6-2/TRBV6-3	TGTGCCAGCAGTCCGGGACAGGGGGCTTGGGAGCAGTACTTC	CASSPGQGAWEQYF